The 29 T cell receptor beta chains listed next were all sequenced from one sample in a study of T cells after yellow fever vaccination. TCRdb reanalysed the 5' RACE reads using MiXCR and keeps one entry per CDR3 protein. The table shows around 310,000 distinct CDR3 sequences, with less than 4.5% occurring only once. This sample comprised PBMCs, obtained on the day of the yellow fever booster vaccination. These receptors all stem from a man between 18 and 35 years old who received the YFV17D yellow fever vaccine.

This clonotype was seen a handful of times. The chain couples TRBV6-5 to TRBJ2-7; D is unclear. The germline CDR1 and CDR2 sequences are MNHEY and SVGAGI. The CDR3 covers 15 residues. Trimming took off 2 bases at V and 2 bases at J, with 13 bases between the two ends. The CDR3 protein is CASSYLPLGTYEQYF. CDR3 DNA sequence: TGTGCCAGCAGTTACCTGCCGCTTGGGACCTACGAGCAGTACTTC.

This clonotype was observed many times. The V call is TRBV12-3 or TRBV12-4, the J call TRBJ2-7; D is unresolved. The CDR3 length is 12 residues. V was cut by 3 bases and J by 3 bases, with 6 bases left in between. Written as DNA, the CDR3 is TGTGCCAGCAGTTTGCAGATCTACGAGCAGTACTTC. This encodes CASSLQIYEQYF.

This clonotype came up a few times. The chain couples TRBV7-2 to TRBJ2-5, with D perhaps TRBD1 (6 bases). This CDR3 spans 17 amino acids. V dropped 2 bases and J dropped 7 bases, with 23 bases sitting between them. The germline V gene has CDR1 SGHTA and CDR2 FQGNSA. CDR3 nucleotide sequence: TGTGCCAGCAGCTTACTAGGGGGTGGTGCCTTGGTGCGGACCCAGTACTTC. Protein sequence: CASSLLGGGALVRTQYF.

Many counts were recorded for this clonotype. The V call is TRBV2, the J call TRBJ2-5, with 12 bases matching TRBD2. With 8 bases clipped from V and 5 bases from J, the junction kept 6 bases outside the gene matches. Germline V gene lookup returns CDR1 SNHLY and CDR2 FYNNEI. The CDR3 extends over 14 amino acids. The CDR3 protein is CASCRLAGVETQYF. Written as DNA, the CDR3 is TGTGCCAGCTGTAGACTAGCGGGGGTTGAGACCCAGTACTTC.

This clonotype was seen a few times. The chain recombines TRBV9 with TRBJ2-1; D gene unclear. Trimming shortened V by 0 bases and J by 6 bases, and 13 bases separated the two germline ends. The CDR3 is 15 residues long. Germline-derived CDR1 and CDR2 are SGDLS and YYNGEE. CDR3: CASSVAGSPFNEQFF. Here the CDR3 DNA reads TGTGCCAGCAGCGTAGCAGGTTCTCCGTTCAATGAGCAGTTCTTC.

The sample holds many counts of this clonotype. The rearrangement joins TRBV6-2 or TRBV6-3 to TRBJ1-3; no clear D gene. Between the trimmed V and J ends, which lost 7 bases and 2 bases, there was a span of 12 bases. The CDR3 is made up of 14 amino acids. The germline V gene encodes CDR1 MNHEY and CDR2 SVGEGT. CDR3 protein: CASMSDFAGNTIYF. The CDR3 DNA follows: TGTGCCAGCATGTCGGACTTCGCTGGAAACACCATATATTTT.

In this sample, this clonotype turned up many times. This chain uses TRBV5-1 with TRBJ2-3, with D perhaps matching TRBD2 (6 bases). Trimming stripped 4 bases from V and 1 base from J, with 10 bases between. This CDR3 comprises 14 residues. Germline V gene data show CDR1 as SGHRS and CDR2 as YFSETQ. Written as DNA, the CDR3 is TGCGCCAGCAGCCCTAGACTAGGCACAGATACGCAGTATTTT. This translates into CASSPRLGTDTQYF.

This clonotype was recorded many times. The rearrangement uses TRBV5-1 and TRBJ2-7, with 8 bases identical to TRBD1. Trimming cost V 4 bases and J 0 bases; bases outside gene matches: 6. In germline, CDR1 is SGHRS, CDR2 YFSETQ. This CDR3 is 15 amino acids long. CDR3 in amino acids: CASSPGQASSYEQYF. The CDR3 bases are TGCGCCAGCAGCCCGGGACAGGCCAGCTCCTACGAGCAGTACTTC.

The rearrangement links TRBV20-1 to TRBJ1-2; 10 bases fit TRBD1. Trimming cost V 6 bases and J 3 bases; bases outside gene matches: 7. In germline, CDR1 is DFQATT, CDR2 SNEGSKA (reference sequence). The length of the CDR3 is 14 residues. As DNA, the CDR3 is TGCAGTGCGAGGGGGGACAGGGGACACTATGGCTACACCTTC. The encoded protein is CSARGDRGHYGYTF.

This clonotype was seen ten or more times. The V call is TRBV10-2, the J call TRBJ2-5, with D possibly being TRBD1 (6 bases). V was shortened by 5 bases and J by 5 bases, with 12 bases between the two germline ends. Per germline, CDR1 WSHSY and CDR2 SAAADI. The CDR3 covers 13 residues. CDR3 loop: CASSPRTAETQYF. The CDR3, as DNA: TGCGCCAGCAGTCCCCGGACAGCGGAGACCCAGTACTTC.

This clonotype turned up a few times. The rearrangement links TRBV28 to TRBJ1-6; no clear D gene. The CDR3 runs to 15 residues. Trimming left V 5 bases short and J 5 bases short, with 13 bases between. CDR1 is MDHEN, CDR2 SYDVKM, per germline. CDR3 in amino acids: CASSLLHGDNSPLHF. CDR3 sequence (DNA): TGTGCCAGCAGTCTACTCCATGGGGATAATTCACCCCTCCACTTT.

This clonotype was seen only a few times. The V gene is TRBV3-1, the J gene TRBJ2-5; 9 nucleotides line up with TRBD2. Germline CDR1 reads LGHDT; CDR2 reads YNNKEL (reference sequence). The trim removed 3 bases at V and 2 bases at J, leaving 7 bases unmatched. The CDR3 sequence is 16 residues long. The CDR3 sequence is CASSHGAGGNQETQYF. CDR3 bases: TGTGCCAGCAGCCATGGAGCGGGGGGCAATCAAGAGACCCAGTACTTC.

This clonotype occurred many times. The chain is built from TRBV5-1 and TRBJ2-7; D uncertain. This CDR3 contains 15 residues. Germline CDR1 and CDR2: SGHRS and YFSETQ. V lost 4 bases to trimming and J lost 3 bases, with 17 bases between them. CDR3 region: CASSQLGPSGYEQYF. Written as DNA, the CDR3 is TGCGCCAGCAGCCAGCTTGGGCCGTCGGGCTACGAGCAGTACTTC.

This clonotype was seen at least ten times. The V gene is TRBV5-6, the J gene TRBJ1-6; 9 bases map to TRBD1. The CDR3 covers 15 residues. Trimming at V came to 4 bases and at J to 10 bases, leaving 9 bases not matched to a gene. Germline lookup yields CDR1 SGHDT and CDR2 YYEEEE. CDR3 sequence: CASSGTGLGFSPLHF. The CDR3 nucleotides are TGTGCCAGCAGCGGGACAGGGCTGGGATTCTCACCCCTCCACTTT. The full variable domain, rest sourced from reference TRBV5-6 and TRBJ1-6, is DAGVTQSPTHLIKTRGQQVTLRCSPKSGHDTVSWYQQALGQGPQFIFQYYEEEERQRGNFPDRFSGHQFPNYSSELNVNALLLGDSALYLCASSGTGLGFSPLHFGNGTRLTVT.

The chain couples TRBV11-2 to TRBJ1-2; possible D gene TRBD1, 5 bases. Germline CDR1 and CDR2: SGHAT and FQNNGV. The CDR3 is 15 residues long. V lost 5 bases to trimming and J lost 4 bases, with 17 bases between them. CDR3 sequence: CASSSPSGRFYGYTF. The CDR3 DNA follows: TGTGCCAGCAGCAGCCCCTCGGGACGGTTCTATGGCTACACCTTC. The full variable domain, completed using reference TRBV11-2 and TRBJ1-2, is EAGVAQSPRYKIIEKRQSVAFWCNPISGHATLYWYQQILGQGPKLLIQFQNNGVVDDSQLPKDRFSAERLKGVDSTLKIQPAKLEDSAVYLCASSSPSGRFYGYTFGSGTRLTVV.

The gene calls are TRBV18 and TRBJ1-1; D is undetermined. The V and J ends lost 3 bases and 1 base respectively, with 9 bases between them. CDR1 KGHSH and CDR2 LQKENI come from the germline V gene. This CDR3 spans 14 amino acids. The CDR3 DNA reads as TGTGCCAGCTCACCCGCGTCGAAGAACACTGAAGCTTTCTTT. This translates into CASSPASKNTEAFF.

In its sample, this clonotype was seen many times. The chain links TRBV20-1 to TRBJ2-1; no reliable D call. The CDR3 loop spans 12 amino acids. Per the germline V gene, CDR1 is DFQATT and CDR2 is SNEGSKA (reference sequence). Trimming removed 1 base at V and 8 bases at J, with 9 bases between. CDR3 DNA: TGCAGTGCTAGAGGTGGGGTCCATGAGCAGTTCTTC. This sequence encodes CSARGGVHEQFF.

This clonotype was seen a few times. V usage is TRBV10-3 and J usage is TRBJ2-2; 12 bases agree with TRBD2. CDR3 length: 16 residues. V shed 11 bases and J 0 bases; nucleotides not matched to a gene: 7. The V gene's germline CDR1 is ENHRY and CDR2 SYGVKD. The CDR3 DNA follows: TGTGCCGTCCCTAGCGGGGGGGGCTCGAACACCGGGGAGCTGTTTTTT. Its protein product is CAVPSGGGSNTGELFF.

The V and J genes are TRBV4-2 and TRBJ2-3; D may be TRBD2 (6 bases). Germline-derived CDR1 and CDR2 are LGHNA and YNFKEQ. V was shortened by 3 bases and J by 4 bases, with 11 bases between the two germline ends. This CDR3 spans 14 amino acids. This chain's CDR3 is CASSQPDYSDTQYF. CDR3 bases: TGTGCCAGCAGCCAGCCGGACTACTCAGATACGCAGTATTTT.

This clonotype occurred many times. The gene calls are TRBV12-3 or TRBV12-4 and TRBJ1-2; no clear D. The V end lost 3 bases, the J end lost 9 bases, and 14 bases lay between the germline ends. The CDR3 runs 13 residues. The CDR3 loop reads CASSFLGPKSYTF. CDR3 in DNA: TGTGCCAGCAGTTTCCTGGGCCCAAAGAGCTACACCTTC.

Regarding this clonotype: A much more abundant neighbour one base away suggests this may be a read error. This sequence joins TRBV6-6 and TRBJ2-7; the match to TRBD1 covers 10 bases. The J call is in doubt because the DNA end fits TRBJ2-1 better. In germline, CDR1 is MNHNY, CDR2 SVGAGI (reference sequence). The CDR3 sequence is 16 residues long. The CDR3 is CASRAGTGVLIDEQFF. The CDR3 DNA follows: TGTGCCAGCAGAGCCGGGACAGGGGTTTTAATCGACGAGCAGTTCTTC.

This clonotype was detected ten times or more. J is TRBJ2-7 and V is TRBV15; no reliable D call. In germline, CDR1 is LNHNV, CDR2 YYDKDF (reference sequence). V shed 7 bases and J shed 0 bases, with 13 bases lying between them. The CDR3 length is 14 residues. The CDR3 DNA is TGTGCCACCACCGAAGGGTTTAGCTCCTACGAGCAGTACTTC. Protein sequence: CATTEGFSSYEQYF.

The rearrangement joins TRBV13 to TRBJ1-5; 10 positions agree with TRBD1. There are 17 residues in the CDR3. The junction had 12 bases not matched to a gene; V was cut back by 5 bases and J by 5 bases. Looked up from germline, CDR1 is PRHDT and CDR2 is FYEKMQ (reference sequence). The CDR3 sequence: CASSQTGGLRIDQPQHF. The CDR3 coding sequence is TGTGCCAGCAGCCAGACAGGGGGCTTGCGGATAGATCAGCCCCAGCATTTT. Full variable domain (outside the CDR3, taken from reference TRBV13 and TRBJ1-5): AAGVIQSPRHLIKEKRETATLKCYPIPRHDTVYWYQQGPGQDPQFLISFYEKMQSDKGSIPDRFSAQQFSDYHSELNMSSLELGDSALYFCASSQTGGLRIDQPQHFGDGTRLSIL.

The rearrangement joins TRBV5-4 to TRBJ2-1, with a weak D call TRBD2 (5 bases). The CDR3 spans 14 residues. The ends were cut back, 1 base at V and 8 bases at J, with 13 bases in the middle. The V gene's germline CDR1 is SGHNT and CDR2 YYREEE (reference sequence). CDR3 sequence: CASSLKAPRDEQFF. CDR3 nucleotides: TGTGCCAGCAGCTTGAAAGCGCCGAGGGATGAGCAGTTCTTC.

The genes are TRBV5-1 and TRBJ2-5, with D possibly being TRBD2 (5 bases). The CDR3 is 14 amino acids. The V and J ends lost 0 bases and 5 bases respectively, with 11 bases between them. Looked up from germline, CDR1 is SGHRS and CDR2 is YFSETQ. The CDR3 region is CASSLGHSGETQYF. The DNA of the CDR3 is TGCGCCAGCAGCTTGGGGCATTCGGGGGAGACCCAGTACTTC.

This clonotype came up many times. This rearrangement joins TRBV4-1 to TRBJ1-1, with D hard to call. Germline V gives CDR1 MGHRA, CDR2 YSYEKL. The CDR3 is made up of 15 amino acids. V was shortened by 0 bases and J by 2 bases, with 10 bases between the two germline ends. The CDR3 DNA follows: TGCGCCAGCAGCCAAGAGAAAGGCCAAAACACTGAAGCTTTCTTT. Protein sequence: CASSQEKGQNTEAFF.

This clonotype was recorded at least ten times. This chain uses TRBV6-2 or TRBV6-3 with TRBJ2-1, with D perhaps matching TRBD1 (5 bases). Germline CDR1 MNHEY, CDR2 SVGEGT. This CDR3 is 13 amino acids long. V was trimmed by 4 bases and J by 4 bases, leaving 8 bases between them. The CDR3 loop reads CASSSRQYNEQFF. The CDR3 region has the DNA TGTGCCAGCAGTTCTCGACAGTACAATGAGCAGTTCTTC.

This chain joins TRBV9 and TRBJ2-7, with TRBD2 identical over 8 bases. Trimming took 0 bases from V and 5 from J; bases not matched to a gene: 7. CDR3 length: 15 amino acids. Germline V gene data show CDR1 as SGDLS and CDR2 as YYNGEE. CDR3 amino acids: CASSVAPAGEDEQYF. DNA for the CDR3: TGTGCCAGCAGCGTAGCTCCAGCGGGGGAGGACGAGCAGTACTTC.

This clonotype occurred many times. The chain has TRBV7-2 and TRBJ2-1, with TRBD2 matching over 9 bases. V gave up 2 bases and J gave up 5 bases; unmatched junction bases: 4. There are 15 residues in the CDR3. Germline loops: CDR1 SGHTA, CDR2 FQGNSA. The CDR3 protein is CASSLRTSADNEQFF. CDR3 coding DNA: TGTGCCAGCAGCTTAAGGACTAGCGCCGACAATGAGCAGTTCTTC.